The 25 T cell receptor beta chains given below trace back to one sample, sequenced in a study of T cell clones after liver transplantation. Assay: immunoSEQ multiplex PCR; the TCRdb copy retains only in-frame clones and omits some. This table has around 97,000 clones, 84% appearing once. The specimen was CD4+ T cells from blood, collected approximately 43 months after liver transplant. The receptors stem from a human patient who received a liver transplant. Some T cells could come from the graft donor.

The V and J genes are TRBV5-5 and TRBJ2-7; D may be TRBD1 (6 bases). V was clipped by 0 bases and J by 4 bases, with 8 bases between them. The CDR3 spans 13 residues. Germline V gene sequence: CDR1 SGHKS, CDR2 YYEKEE (reference sequence). CDR3 region: CASSLDRAYEQYF. CDR3 DNA: TGTGCCAGCAGCTTGGACAGGGCTTACGAGCAGTACTTC. Variable domain in full (rest from reference TRBV5-5 and TRBJ2-7): DAGVTQSPTHLIKTRGQQVTLRCSPISGHKSVSWYQQVLGQGPQFIFQYYEKEERGRGNFPDRFSARQFPNYSSELNVNALLLGDSALYLCASSLDRAYEQYFGPGTRLTVT.

The chain employs TRBV14 and TRBJ1-2; D is uncertain. The CDR3 extends over 13 amino acids. Germline V gene sequence: CDR1 SGHDN, CDR2 FVKESK. V dropped 1 base and J dropped 5 bases, with 8 bases sitting between them. CDR3 nucleotides: TGTGCCAGCAGCCAAGTAGAGAAGTATGGCTACACCTTC. Translated: CASSQVEKYGYTF.

The chain combines TRBV11-3 with TRBJ2-1, with D unresolved. The CDR3 length is 14 residues. V lost 2 bases to trimming and J lost 8 bases, with 13 bases between them. CDR1 SGHNT and CDR2 YENEEA come from the germline V gene. The CDR3 region is CASSLTPTVDEQFF. In DNA, the CDR3 is TGTGCCAGCAGCTTAACCCCAACCGTGGATGAGCAGTTCTTC. Variable domain in full (rest from reference TRBV11-3 and TRBJ2-1): EAGVVQSPRYKIIEKKQPVAFWCNPISGHNTLYWYLQNLGQGPELLIRYENEEAVDDSQLPKDRFSAERLKGVDSTLKIQPAELGDSAVYLCASSLTPTVDEQFFGPGTRLTVL.

This chain connects TRBV7-9 to TRBJ1-4; D uncertain. Trimming shortened V by 1 base and J by 2 bases, and 11 bases separated the two germline ends. Germline lookup yields CDR1 SEHNR and CDR2 FQNEAQ (reference sequence). The CDR3 consists of 16 residues. CDR3 residues: CASSLGDAVTNEKLFF. CDR3 bases: TGTGCCAGCAGCTTAGGGGATGCGGTTACTAATGAAAAACTGTTTTTT. Complete variable domain (other parts from reference TRBV7-9 and TRBJ1-4): DTGVSQNPRHKITKRGQNVTFRCDPISEHNRLYWYRQTLGQGPEFLTYFQNEAQLEKSRLLSDRFSAERPKGSFSTLEIQRTEQGDSAMYLCASSLGDAVTNEKLFFGSGTQLSVL.

This clone is a singleton in its sample. The chain is built from TRBV7-2 and TRBJ1-3, with 7 bases fitting TRBD1. This CDR3 has 14 amino acids. J gave up 0 bases and V 5 bases, and 1 base lay outside the gene matches. Germline CDR1 reads SGHTA; CDR2 reads FQGNSA. The DNA of the CDR3 is TGTGCCAGCAGCCGGGACAGCTCTGGAAACACCATATATTTT. Protein product: CASSRDSSGNTIYF.

This chain connects TRBV7-7 to TRBJ2-2, with a tentative D call TRBD1 (5 bases). V lost 6 bases and J lost 1, with 12 bases in between. Germline lookup yields CDR1 SSHAT and CDR2 FNYEAQ (reference sequence). The CDR3 totals 15 residues. CDR3 DNA sequence: TGTGCCAGCAGTCTAGTTCAGGGGAACACCGGGGAGCTGTTTTTT. As protein: CASSLVQGNTGELFF.

This sequence joins TRBV6-1 and TRBJ2-6, with TRBD1 matching 8 bases. The CDR3 is 15 amino acids. V trimming: 5 bases; J trimming: 2 bases; junction bases outside the gene matches: 2. CDR1 MNHNS and CDR2 SASEGT come from the germline V gene. CDR3 nucleotide sequence: TGTGCCAGCAGTTTGACAGGGGCTGGGGCCAACGTCCTGACTTTC. The encoded protein is CASSLTGAGANVLTF.

The rearrangement links TRBV11-2 to TRBJ2-5; possible D gene TRBD1, 6 bases. Germline CDR1 reads SGHAT; CDR2 reads FQNNGV. V was pared by 1 base and J by 5 bases, with 20 bases between. The CDR3 runs 17 residues. The CDR3 DNA sequence: TGTGCCAGCAGCTTAGTGCAGGGGCGGCTGGGGTTGGAGACCCAGTACTTC. Its translation: CASSLVQGRLGLETQYF.

The J gene is TRBJ1-1, the V gene TRBV7-2; D remains ambiguous. Trimming left V 1 base short and J 4 bases short, with 10 bases between. CDR1 SGHTA and CDR2 FQGNSA come from the germline V gene. This CDR3 is 14 amino acids long. The CDR3 region has the DNA TGTGCCAGCAGCTTAGACCCTAACCCCACTGAAGCTTTCTTT. It encodes CASSLDPNPTEAFF.

The V gene is TRBV7-2, the J gene TRBJ2-3; D ambiguous. CDR3 length: 15 amino acids. V dropped 1 base and J dropped 2 bases, with 10 bases sitting between them. Germline V gene sequence: CDR1 SGHTA, CDR2 FQGNSA. In DNA, the CDR3 is TGTGCCAGCAGCTTAGAATGGGCGGCCACAGATACGCAGTATTTT. Translated: CASSLEWAATDTQYF.

The J gene is TRBJ2-1, the V gene TRBV10-2, with 10 bases matching TRBD2. CDR1 is WSHSY and CDR2 is SAAADI in the germline V gene. Trimming took 6 bases from V and 7 from J; bases not matched to a gene: 3. There are 13 residues in the CDR3. CDR3 sequence: CASRLAGGNEQFF. In nucleotides, the CDR3 is TGCGCCAGCAGATTAGCGGGAGGTAATGAGCAGTTCTTC.

The V and J genes are TRBV28 and TRBJ2-7, with TRBD1 matching over 9 bases. CDR1 is MDHEN and CDR2 is SYDVKM in the germline V gene. Unmatched junction bases numbered 8, after V lost 6 bases and J lost 5 bases. This CDR3 region has 14 residues. The CDR3 region is CASSFRDRVNEQYF. CDR3 coding DNA: TGTGCCAGCAGCTTCCGGGACAGGGTCAACGAGCAGTACTTC. Complete variable domain (other parts from reference TRBV28 and TRBJ2-7): DVKVTQSSRYLVKRTGEKVFLECVQDMDHENMFWYRQDPGLGLRLIYFSYDVKMKEKGDIPEGYSVSREKKERFSLILESASTNQTSMYLCASSFRDRVNEQYFGPGTRLTVT.

The V call is TRBV19, the J call TRBJ1-2; no definite D call. The CDR3 is made up of 14 amino acids. Trimming took 5 bases from V and 7 from J, leaving 17 bases between them. Germline V CDR1 and CDR2: LNHDA, SQIVND (reference sequence). CDR3 bases: TGTGCCAGTAGTCCCGGGCCCAGGACCATTGGCTACACCTTC. Amino acids: CASSPGPRTIGYTF.

The chain combines TRBV30 with TRBJ2-6; D is perhaps TRBD1 (5 bases). V was clipped by 8 bases and J by 1 base, with 9 bases between them. The CDR3 totals 13 residues. The germline V gene has CDR1 GTSNPN and CDR2 SVGIG (reference sequence). The CDR3 here is CASQGSGANVLTF. CDR3 sequence (DNA): TGTGCCAGTCAGGGTTCTGGGGCCAACGTCCTGACTTTC.

The chain is built from TRBV5-4 and TRBJ2-2, with TRBD1 identical over 10 bases. The CDR3 consists of 16 residues. Trimming took 3 bases from V and 4 from J; bases not matched to a gene: 6. Germline V lookup: CDR1 SGHNT, CDR2 YYREEE (reference sequence). CDR3 loop: CASSSPGQGSTGELFF. In DNA form, the CDR3 reads TGTGCCAGCAGCTCCCCGGGACAGGGGAGCACCGGGGAGCTGTTTTTT.

The rearrangement uses TRBV6-1 and TRBJ1-6; no clear D gene. The CDR3 is made up of 14 amino acids. In germline, CDR1 is MNHNS, CDR2 SASEGT. Trimming took off 9 bases at V and 2 bases at J, with 11 bases between the two ends. The CDR3 region has the DNA TGTGCCAGTACGGAAGGTGCCTATAATTCACCCCTCCACTTT. It translates to CASTEGAYNSPLHF.

The chain has TRBV2 and TRBJ2-5, with D hard to call. The J call may be wrong; the DNA end is better matched by TRBJ2-7. Germline V lookup: CDR1 SNHLY, CDR2 FYNNEI. This CDR3 spans 16 amino acids. In DNA form, the CDR3 reads TGTGCCAGCAAAGTAAACGGGCCTTCACCACCCTACGAGCAGTACTTC. The encoded protein is CASKVNGPSPPYEQYF.

The chain has TRBV13 and TRBJ1-4, with TRBD1 matching over 8 bases. Looked up from germline, CDR1 is PRHDT and CDR2 is FYEKMQ (reference sequence). This CDR3 region has 17 residues. With 4 bases clipped from V and 8 bases from J, the junction kept 15 bases outside the gene matches. DNA for the CDR3: TGTGCCAGCAGCTCACGTCGCCAGGACAGGGTGAGAGAAAAACTGTTTTTT. This codes for CASSSRRQDRVREKLFF.

V usage is TRBV7-3 and J usage is TRBJ2-1, with D possibly matching TRBD1 (5 bases). CDR3 length: 14 amino acids. The V gene lost 6 bases and the J gene lost 4 bases, with 13 bases spanning the gap. CDR1 and CDR2 from the germline V gene are SGHTA and FQGTGA. The CDR3 here is CASSSTPGYNEQFF. CDR3 DNA sequence: TGTGCCAGCAGTTCTACCCCAGGGTACAATGAGCAGTTCTTC. Filled out from reference TRBV7-3 and TRBJ2-1, the complete variable domain reads GAGVSQTPSNKVTEKGKYVELRCDPISGHTALYWYRQSLGQGPEFLIYFQGTGAADDSGLPNDRFFAVRPEGSVSTLKIQRTERGDSAVYLCASSSTPGYNEQFFGPGTRLTVL.

The V gene is TRBV12-5, the J gene TRBJ1-2; 7 nucleotides agree with TRBD1. Germline lookup yields CDR1 LGHNT and CDR2 FRNRAP. Germline trimming cut 5 bases from V and 5 bases from J; bases unmatched to any gene: 14. The CDR3 length is 16 residues. DNA for the CDR3: TGTGCTAGTGGTGGGGGGCCGCCGGGACAGAAGTATGGCTACACCTTC. The encoded protein is CASGGGPPGQKYGYTF.

J is TRBJ2-6 and V is TRBV7-8; D unresolved. Trimming took off 1 base at V and 3 bases at J, with 13 bases between the two ends. Germline CDR1 and CDR2: SGHVS and FQNEAQ. CDR3 length: 17 residues. CDR3 sequence (DNA): TGTGCCAGCAGCTTAGGCCTGATAGTCAATGGGGCCAACGTCCTGACTTTC. It translates to CASSLGLIVNGANVLTF.

The rearrangement uses TRBV9 and TRBJ1-4; D not resolved. In germline, CDR1 is SGDLS, CDR2 YYNGEE. V gave up 0 bases and J gave up 4 bases, with 10 bases separating them. The CDR3 extends over 15 amino acids. The CDR3 loop is CASSVGSQVNEKLFF. The CDR3 DNA reads as TGTGCCAGCAGCGTAGGGAGTCAGGTTAATGAAAAACTGTTTTTT.

This clone has more than one count but fewer than ten. V gene TRBV6-1 combines with J gene TRBJ2-7; 7 bases map to TRBD2. Losses at the gene ends were 6 bases for V and 5 bases for J; bases not matched to a gene: 13. CDR1 and CDR2 (germline): MNHNS, SASEGT. The CDR3 spans 15 residues. The CDR3 sequence: CASRRGVISADEQYF. The DNA of the CDR3 is TGTGCCAGCAGACGGGGGGTCATATCGGCGGACGAGCAGTACTTC.

The V call is TRBV30, the J call TRBJ2-7; D call uncertain. Germline V gene lookup returns CDR1 GTSNPN and CDR2 SVGIG (reference sequence). The CDR3 runs to 10 residues. Trimming took off 4 bases at V and 4 bases at J, with 5 bases between the two ends. The CDR3 here is CAWKEYEQYF. In DNA form, the CDR3 reads TGTGCCTGGAAAGAATACGAGCAGTACTTC.

This chain's CDR3 is CAISELVGTGRLTKDTIYF. In DNA, the CDR3 is TGTGCCATCAGTGAATTGGTGGGGACAGGGAGGTTAACAAAAGACACCATATATTTT. The chain combines TRBV10-3 with TRBJ1-3; TRBD1 aligns across 9 bases. The CDR3 has 19 amino acids. V lost 3 bases to trimming and J lost 8 bases; unmatched junction nucleotides: 20. CDR1 is ENHRY and CDR2 is SYGVKD in the germline V gene.